This section outlines one T cell receptor beta chain sequence together with its context. Its target is not known. This record comes from a study of OX40 agonist ivuxolimab in advanced cancers. Study results and caveats: At 0.1 to 3.0 mg/kg, clonal expansion of CD4+ and CD8+ blood T cells had occurred by week 6.

Assay: immunoSEQ multiplex PCR; the TCRdb copy retains only in-frame clones and omits some. The sample carries 20,000 to 30,000 clones, 86% recorded once. This CDR3 has 13 residues. The ends lost 3 bases at V and 2 bases at J; junction bases unmatched: 1. Germline assignment: CDR1 LNHDA and CDR2 SQIVND (reference sequence). The specimen comprised CD4+ or CD8+ T cells sorted from blood, sampled in a trial of the OX40 agonist ivuxolimab. The source of this sequence is an adult with an advanced solid tumor such as melanoma, head and neck, liver or kidney cancer. The gene calls are TRBV19 and TRBJ2-7, with 7 bases lining up with TRBD1. The CDR3 bases are TGTGCCAGTAGTATCGGGACAGCCTACGAGCAGTACTTC. Its translation: CASSIGTAYEQYF.